The clone carrying this TCR beta chain was detected a few times. Trimming removed 0 bases from V and 2 bases from J, with 17 bases in between. Looked up from germline, CDR1 is GTSNPN and CDR2 is SVGIG (reference sequence). This CDR3 comprises 17 residues. The entry originates in a study of beta chain features in type 1 diabetes. Only one heparinised blood draw was taken per donor, and its volume averaged about 120 mL. The isolated RNA, all of it, was reverse transcribed, so expressed TCRB transcripts were what got sequenced. The assay was immunoSEQ multiplex PCR, and TCRdb's table has in-frame clones only and misses some. Seen here are almost 350,000 clones, 15% to 20% observed once, and the top ten hold 0.035% to 0.05%.

The clonotype was recovered from a young woman in good health. The sample taken for sequencing was naive CD4+ T cells from blood. V and J are TRBV30 and TRBJ1-3, with no clear D. CDR3 residues: CAWSVQSTGFAGNTIYF. The DNA for the CDR3 is TGTGCCTGGAGTGTACAAAGTACCGGGTTCGCTGGAAACACCATATATTTT. The variable domain in full, with the rest retrieved from reference TRBV30 and TRBJ1-3, is SQTIHQWPATLVQPVGSPLSLECTVEGTSNPNLYWYRQAAGRGLQLLFYSVGIGQISSEVPQNLSASRPQDRQFILSSKKLLLSDSGFYLCAWSVQSTGFAGNTIYFGEGSWLTVV.